In its sample, the clone carrying this T cell receptor beta chain was seen a few times. Its antigen is currently unknown. These data come from a study of T cells in Graves' hyperthyroidism and ophthalmopathy. Study results and limitations: Using 13 V-J features, a model discriminated ophthalmopathy from stable hyperthyroidism. The model's output predicted ophthalmopathy at a median of about 6.5 months prior to onset.

The hyperthyroidism was newly diagnosed and had lasted under 2 months; the patients were aged 18 to 65. Researchers amplified the TCR beta CDR3 regions from RNA transcripts. The HTBI primer set was used in a first-round RT-PCR of the TCR CDR3. Using its own MiXCR run on the multiplex PCR reads, TCRdb lists one record per CDR3 protein. Among roughly 700,000 distinct CDR3 sequences listed, roughly a third were seen once. The source material was blood. The origin of this receptor is a woman in her thirties or forties with Graves' hyperthyroidism.

DNA for the CDR3: TGTGCCAGCAGTTACATTGGGACACGTGTCGTGGCGCGCCACGAGCAGTACTTC. Residues: CASSYIGTRVVARHEQYF. The rearrangement joins TRBV6-2 or TRBV6-3 to TRBJ2-7; tentative D call: TRBD1 (6 bases). CDR3 length: 18 amino acids. Germline CDR1 MNHEY, CDR2 SVGEGT. With 2 bases removed from V and 5 bases from J, the gap between germline ends came to 25 bases.